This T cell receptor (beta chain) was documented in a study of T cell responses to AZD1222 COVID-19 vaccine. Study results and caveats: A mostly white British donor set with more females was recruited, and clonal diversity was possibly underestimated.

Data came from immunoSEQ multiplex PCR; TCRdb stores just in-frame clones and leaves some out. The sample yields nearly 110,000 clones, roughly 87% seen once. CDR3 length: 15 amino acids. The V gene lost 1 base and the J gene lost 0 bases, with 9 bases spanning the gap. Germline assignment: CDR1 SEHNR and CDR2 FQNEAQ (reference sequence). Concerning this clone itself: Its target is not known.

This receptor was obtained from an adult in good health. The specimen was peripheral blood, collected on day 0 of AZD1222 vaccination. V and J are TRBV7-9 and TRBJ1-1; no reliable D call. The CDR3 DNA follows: TGTGCCAGCAGCTTAGATGGGCAGATGAACACTGAAGCTTTCTTT. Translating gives CASSLDGQMNTEAFF.